This T cell receptor beta chain was sequenced in a study of cytomegalovirus exposure and HLA in healthy donors. Comment on this clone: The antigen is not known. Different DNA sequences within this sample yield the same CDR3.

Study-wide points: Most of the TCR beta V segments (in an earlier analysis) were productive either about 87% or about 30% of the time. TCR beta chain V- and J-gene trimming was linked, in a later analysis, to a missense variant in DCLRE1C.

With 60 Vbeta and 13 Jbeta primers, the PCR was carried out. Sequencing was performed with immunoSEQ multiplex PCR; in TCRdb, only in-frame clones are kept and a portion is missing. Its clone listing holds 85,000 or so clones. Sequencing used PBMCs. This receptor was obtained from a woman under 40 in good health and CMV-seronegative.

The CDR3 reads CSAGRGMNTEAFF. The CDR3 coding sequence is TGCAGCGCCGGTAGGGGCATGAACACTGAAGCTTTCTTT. This rearrangement joins TRBV29-1 to TRBJ1-1, with D possibly TRBD1 on 5 matching bases. Trimming shortened V by 7 bases and J by 0 bases, and 12 bases separated the two germline ends. The CDR3 length is 13 residues. Germline assignment: CDR1 SQVTM and CDR2 ANQGSEA.